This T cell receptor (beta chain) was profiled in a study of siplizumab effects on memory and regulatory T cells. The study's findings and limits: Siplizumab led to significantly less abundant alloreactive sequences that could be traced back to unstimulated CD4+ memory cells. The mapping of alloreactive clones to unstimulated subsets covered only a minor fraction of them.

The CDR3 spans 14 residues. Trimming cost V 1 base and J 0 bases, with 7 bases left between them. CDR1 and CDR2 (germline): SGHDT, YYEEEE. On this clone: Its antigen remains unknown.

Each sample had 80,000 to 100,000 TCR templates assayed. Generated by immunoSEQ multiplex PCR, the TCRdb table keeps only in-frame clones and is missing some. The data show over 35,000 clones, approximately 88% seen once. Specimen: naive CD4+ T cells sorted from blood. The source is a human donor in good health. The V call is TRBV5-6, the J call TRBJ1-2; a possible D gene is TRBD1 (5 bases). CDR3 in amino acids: CASSLTGTNYGYTF. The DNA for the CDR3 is TGTGCCAGCAGCTTGACAGGAACTAACTATGGCTACACCTTC.